The 5 T cell receptor beta chains in this list originate from one sample, sequenced in a study of T-cell memory formation after mild COVID-19. TCRdb fed the 5' RACE reads into MiXCR, producing one record per CDR3 protein. The sample holds hundreds of thousands of distinct CDR3 sequences, roughly 20% seen once. Sample: PBMCs or a T cell subset sorted from them (not recorded which). These receptors were taken from an adult woman who had mild COVID-19 (a few samples of this study predate the infection). Cell type and time point are not known.

The chain recombines TRBV6-6 with TRBJ1-2, with D tentatively TRBD1 (5 bases). V lost 5 bases and J 5 bases, leaving 15 bases between the germline ends. The germline V gene encodes CDR1 MNHNY and CDR2 SVGAGI (reference sequence). The CDR3 consists of 14 residues. The CDR3 coding sequence is TGTGCCAGCAGTCCGCCAGGGAGGGAATATGGCTACACCTTC. It specifies CASSPPGREYGYTF.

The chain joins TRBV20-1 to TRBJ2-5, with 7 bases that match TRBD1. The CDR3 is 17 residues long. V shed 6 bases and J 3 bases; nucleotides not matched to a gene: 19. Germline lookup yields CDR1 DFQATT and CDR2 SNEGSKA (reference sequence). This chain's CDR3 is CSAAAFQNRGWEETQYF. The CDR3 coding sequence is TGCAGTGCAGCAGCCTTCCAGAACAGGGGTTGGGAAGAGACCCAGTACTTC.

CDR3 region: CASSFHGYTF. For the CDR3, the DNA is TGTGCCAGCAGTTTTCATGGCTACACCTTC. The chain combines TRBV12-3 or TRBV12-4 with TRBJ1-2; D not certain. Trimming stripped 3 bases from V and 6 bases from J, with 2 bases between. The CDR3 consists of 10 residues.

The rearrangement joins TRBV4-1 to TRBJ1-2; D gene unclear. Germline CDR1 and CDR2: MGHRA and YSYEKL. V shed 4 bases and J shed 4 bases, with 13 bases lying between them. This CDR3 is built from 14 residues. The CDR3 here is CASSLQADLYGYTF. CDR3 sequence (DNA): TGCGCCAGCAGCCTCCAGGCCGACCTCTATGGCTACACCTTC.

J is TRBJ1-2 and V is TRBV29-1; no clear D gene. Trimming cost V 6 bases and J 8 bases, with 10 bases left between them. The CDR3 contains 10 residues. Germline CDR1 SQVTM, CDR2 ANQGSEA. DNA for the CDR3: TGCAGCGTGAGACCTGGCGGCTACACCTTC. Translation: CSVRPGGYTF.